This entry concerns a single TCR beta chain. Its antigen remains unidentified. This sample was taken from a study of identical twins. After template switching added a universal primer site, the resulting cDNA carried unique molecular identifiers. Using its own MiXCR run on the 5' RACE reads, TCRdb lists one record per CDR3 protein. Among 250,000 or so distinct CDR3 sequences listed, about 7.3% were seen once. Findings and limits, study-wide: Weaker excess twin sharing was seen among beta out-of-frame sequences. Memory repertoires showed no such pattern, whereas abundant cord blood beta clonotypes carried fewer insertions.

CDR3 length equals 14 residues. V shed 6 bases and J 6 bases; nucleotides not matched to a gene: 3. These records were also assigned to another study, of yellow fever vaccine responses in identical twins.

Sequences were obtained from memory (CD45RO+) T cells sorted from blood. The genes are TRBV12-3 or TRBV12-4 and TRBJ2-1, with 12 bases identical to TRBD2. This receptor was obtained from a woman aged 18-35 years in good health. The CDR3 bases are TGTGCCAGCAGGGAACTAGCGGGGGGCAATGAGCAGTTCTTC. The encoded protein is CASRELAGGNEQFF.